This T cell receptor beta chain comes out of a study of T cells in Graves' hyperthyroidism and ophthalmopathy. Background on the study: Peripheral blood was drawn at first diagnosis, prior to all treatment.

It was RNA transcripts that yielded the amplified TCR beta CDR3 regions. TCR CDR3 regions were first amplified by RT-PCR with HTBI primers. MiXCR, applied by TCRdb to the multiplex PCR reads, yields one record per CDR3 protein. The table has 650,000 to 850,000 distinct CDR3 sequences, 18% seen once. Germline lookup yields CDR1 MNHNY and CDR2 SVGAGI (reference sequence). This CDR3 comprises 15 residues. Trimming removed 0 bases from V and 4 bases from J; junction bases left unmatched: 1. The sequenced material came from blood. The clonotype was recovered from a woman aged 45-60 years with Graves' hyperthyroidism that later progressed to Graves' ophthalmopathy. This chain uses TRBV6-6 with TRBJ2-5, with TRBD2 identical over 11 bases. The CDR3 sequence is CASSYSLAGGETQYF. For the CDR3, the DNA is TGTGCCAGCAGTTACTCCCTAGCGGGAGGAGAGACCCAGTACTTC.